These 16 T cell receptor beta chains originate from one sample sequenced in a study of cytomegalovirus exposure and HLA in healthy donors (dated by TCRdb to between 2016 and 2019). The library relied on the immunoSEQ multiplex PCR assay. For the multiplex PCR, a mixture combining 60 forward primers for TCR Vbeta segments and 13 reverse primers for TCR Jbeta segments was used. TCRdb took over this immuneACCESS table, retaining in-frame rearrangements with V and J assigned. Such tables are incomplete; in checked studies, under half of the missing clones stem from an unresolved V gene, and the remainder is unexplained. A total of 150,000 to 200,000 clones appear in this sample, roughly 80% of them only once. The ten largest clones add up to around 2% of the sample. Sequencing was performed on PBMCs. All receptors come from a human donor in good health.

The chain combines TRBV5-1 with TRBJ2-5; TRBD2 matches at 8 bases. J lost 2 bases, V lost 4 bases, and 7 bases had no gene match. Germline values: CDR1 SGHRS, CDR2 YFSETQ. The CDR3 contains 15 residues. Here the CDR3 reads CASSEVAGSQETQYF. CDR3 bases: TGCGCCAGCAGCGAGGTAGCGGGGTCTCAAGAGACCCAGTACTTC.

This clone has only one observation. The genes are TRBV7-2 and TRBJ2-7; 11 bases align to TRBD1. With V trimmed by 5 bases and J by 7 bases, 13 bases remained unmatched. From germline, CDR1 is SGHTA and CDR2 FQGNSA. The CDR3 consists of 16 residues. The CDR3 loop reads CASSLQSGTGGREQYF. Here the CDR3 DNA reads TGTGCCAGCAGCCTCCAATCCGGGACAGGGGGTCGTGAGCAGTACTTC.

V gene TRBV27 combines with J gene TRBJ2-1, with D possibly TRBD2 on 6 matching bases. Germline CDR1 MNHEY, CDR2 SMNVEV (reference sequence). V was pared by 4 bases and J by 5 bases, with 18 bases between. This CDR3 region has 16 residues. The CDR3 bases are TGTGCCAGCAGTTCCCTCGGGGGTATGAGTCACAATGAGCAGTTCTTC. Translated, it gives CASSSLGGMSHNEQFF.

The V gene is TRBV11-1, the J gene TRBJ2-7; TRBD1 aligns across 8 bases. V shed 5 bases, J shed 7 bases, and the junction held 7 bases outside the gene matches. Germline CDR1 SGHAT, CDR2 FQDESV (reference sequence). This CDR3 is built from 13 residues. In DNA, the CDR3 is TGTGCCAGCAGCGGACGACAGGGGTGGGAGCAGTACTTC. Translated, it gives CASSGRQGWEQYF.

The genes are TRBV6-1 and TRBJ1-2; 7 bases match TRBD1. V was clipped by 7 bases and J by 2 bases; unmatched bases: 10. The CDR3 length is 15 residues. CDR1 and CDR2 (germline): MNHNS, SASEGT. CDR3 in amino acids: CASTQQGRGNYGYTF. For the CDR3, the DNA is TGTGCCAGCACCCAACAGGGGCGGGGAAACTATGGCTACACCTTC.

The V call is TRBV2, the J call TRBJ2-1, with 8 bases lining up with TRBD2. V lost 6 bases to trimming and J lost 1 base; unmatched junction nucleotides: 2. Germline values: CDR1 SNHLY, CDR2 FYNNEI. CDR3 length: 14 amino acids. The CDR3 coding sequence is TGTGCCAGCAGGGGACTAGGTTCCTACAATGAGCAGTTCTTC. It specifies CASRGLGSYNEQFF.

The J gene is TRBJ2-1, the V gene TRBV5-6, with 11 bases aligning to TRBD2. Germline CDR1 is SGHDT and CDR2 is YYEEEE. The CDR3 runs to 16 residues. Trimming removed 3 bases from V and 9 bases from J; junction bases left unmatched: 11. CDR3 nucleotide sequence: TGTGCCAGCAGCTGGATGACTAGCGGGATTGGCGGTGAGCAGTTCTTC. It translates to CASSWMTSGIGGEQFF.

This clone was observed once. The V and J genes are TRBV19 and TRBJ1-1; 8 bases line up with TRBD1. This CDR3 is built from 15 residues. Per germline, CDR1 LNHDA and CDR2 SQIVND (reference sequence). V was clipped by 7 bases and J by 0 bases; unmatched bases: 7. CDR3: CASTVHRGMNTEAFF. The CDR3 DNA reads as TGTGCCAGTACGGTCCACAGGGGGATGAACACTGAAGCTTTCTTT.

The V and J genes are TRBV19 and TRBJ1-2, with 8 bases aligning to TRBD1. There are 15 residues in the CDR3. Germline CDR1 LNHDA, CDR2 SQIVND (reference sequence). After removal of 3 bases from V and 4 bases from J, the junction contained 7 bases not matched to a gene. DNA for the CDR3: TGTGCCAGTAGTATTTACCAGGGGGCAGCCTATGGCTACACCTTC. It codes for CASSIYQGAAYGYTF.

This clone was detected only once. This chain uses TRBV7-2 with TRBJ2-3; 9 bases are shared with TRBD2. The CDR3 has 18 residues. Trimming took 7 bases from V and 2 from J; bases not matched to a gene: 16. Germline CDR1 SGHTA, CDR2 FQGNSA. CDR3 residues: CASTLNPAGGPPTDTQYF. The CDR3 DNA is TGTGCCAGCACCCTCAACCCTGCGGGGGGGCCTCCCACAGATACGCAGTATTTT.

This chain joins TRBV2 and TRBJ2-2, with 8 bases fitting TRBD1. The CDR3 runs 15 residues. Per the germline V gene, CDR1 is SNHLY and CDR2 is FYNNEI. J gave up 4 bases and V 5 bases, and 6 bases lay outside the gene matches. CDR3 nucleotide sequence: TGTGCCAGCAGTACCCGGACAGGGATCACCGGGGAGCTGTTTTTT. Translation gives CASSTRTGITGELFF.

J is TRBJ1-1 and V is TRBV5-6; D may be TRBD1 (5 bases). Trimming took off 4 bases at V and 7 bases at J, with 11 bases between the two ends. The CDR3 spans 12 residues. From germline, CDR1 is SGHDT and CDR2 YYEEEE. The CDR3 bases are TGTGCCAGCAGCCTAGGACACCTTGAAGCTTTCTTT. It translates to CASSLGHLEAFF.

The J gene is TRBJ2-3, the V gene TRBV14, with D possibly matching TRBD2 (6 bases). Trimming removed 3 bases at V and 5 bases at J, with 9 bases between. The germline V gene has CDR1 SGHDN and CDR2 FVKESK. The CDR3 totals 13 residues. The CDR3 loop reads CASSQGAGDTQYF. CDR3 coding DNA: TGTGCCAGCAGCCAGGGAGCGGGAGATACGCAGTATTTT. Looking up the rest from reference TRBV14 and TRBJ2-3 gives the full variable domain: EAGVTQFPSHSVIEKGQTVTLRCDPISGHDNLYWYRRVMGKEIKFLLHFVKESKQDESGMPNNRFLAERTGGTYSTLKVQPAELEDSGVYFCASSQGAGDTQYFGPGTRLTVL.

The chain is built from TRBV5-1 and TRBJ1-4, with D uncertain. Germline loops: CDR1 SGHRS, CDR2 YFSETQ. Trimming left V 2 bases short and J 8 bases short, with 16 bases between. The CDR3 is 15 residues long. CDR3 sequence: CASSLAGVFGEKLFF. In nucleotides, the CDR3 is TGCGCCAGCAGCTTAGCGGGAGTTTTCGGGGAAAAACTGTTTTTT.

The V and J genes are TRBV4-1 and TRBJ2-7; maybe TRBD1 (6 bases). The CDR3 is 15 amino acids. V lost 0 bases to trimming and J lost 0 bases, with 9 bases between them. Germline CDR1 is MGHRA and CDR2 is YSYEKL. The CDR3 nucleotides are TGCGCCAGCAGCCAAGACGACAGGAACTCCTACGAGCAGTACTTC. This codes for CASSQDDRNSYEQYF.

The chain has TRBV27 and TRBJ2-3; 8 nucleotides agree with TRBD1. CDR3 size: 18 residues. V shed 3 bases and J 1 base; nucleotides not matched to a gene: 12. Germline V CDR1 and CDR2: MNHEY, SMNVEV (reference sequence). The CDR3 sequence: CASSFFAGGAFGTDTQYF. The CDR3 DNA reads as TGTGCCAGCAGTTTCTTTGCAGGGGGCGCGTTCGGCACAGATACGCAGTATTTT.